These T cell receptor beta chains were read from a single sample in a study of T cell responses to AZD1222 COVID-19 vaccine. Measured with immunoSEQ multiplex PCR; TCRdb has only the in-frame clones, and not every one. The repertoire holds approximately 210,000 clones, with approximately 94% as singletons. The starting material was peripheral blood, obtained 28 days after the second dose of the MenACWY control vaccine. Receptors were obtained from an adult who received the MenACWY meningococcal vaccine as a control. Each CDR3 is given with its conserved first and last residue. A D gene is named only where the DNA matches it firmly. A clone size is listed for some rows: how often the clone was seen (once, few, many), or a class if it is expanded.

TRBV13	TRBD2	NA	TRBJ2-5	CASSVGGEQETQYF	TGTGCCAGCAGCGTCGGGGGGGAACAAGAGACCCAGTACTTC
TRBV6-6	TRBD2	NA	TRBJ2-7	CASSPLTLAGESHEQYF	TGTGCCAGCAGTCCCCTGACGCTAGCGGGAGAATCCCACGAGCAGTACTTC
TRBV5-5	TRBD2	few	TRBJ2-7	CASSLSLREGLSYEQYF	TGTGCCAGCAGCTTGAGTTTGCGGGAGGGCCTTAGCTACGAGCAGTACTTC
TRBV28	NA	once	TRBJ1-2	CASSGDDRGYTF	TGTGCCAGCAGTGGCGACGATCGGGGCTACACCTTC
TRBV7-2	NA	once	TRBJ2-3	CASSLGPAQGDTQYF	TGTGCCAGCAGCTTGGGGCCGGCGCAAGGAGATACGCAGTATTTT
TRBV2	TRBD1	NA	TRBJ1-6	CASREPGQGYSPLHF	TGTGCCAGCAGAGAACCGGGACAGGGATATTCACCCCTCCACTTT
TRBV7-9	TRBD1	NA	TRBJ2-4	CASSLLPPQGGNIQYF	TGTGCCAGCAGCTTACTGCCCCCACAGGGGGGAAACATTCAGTACTTC
TRBV9	TRBD2	NA	TRBJ2-7	CASSPRTSGSYEQYF	TGTGCCAGCAGCCCTCGGACTAGTGGCTCCTACGAGCAGTACTTC
TRBV2	TRBD1	NA	TRBJ2-1	CASSPGQGPYNEQFF	TGTGCCAGCAGTCCGGGACAGGGGCCCTACAATGAGCAGTTCTTC
TRBV5-1	NA	NA	TRBJ2-2	CASRDLGLLATGELFF	TGCGCCAGCAGGGACCTCGGACTCCTGGCCACCGGGGAGCTGTTTTTT
TRBV5-8	NA	NA	TRBJ1-1	CASSLTSLTEAFF	TGTGCCAGCAGCTTAACATCGTTGACTGAAGCTTTCTTT
TRBV2	NA	NA	TRBJ1-2	CASSDQGRGYTF	TGTGCCAGCAGTGATCAGGGAAGAGGCTACACCTTC
TRBV7-9	NA	NA	TRBJ2-7	CASSFSHIYEQYF	TGTGCCAGCAGCTTCTCACACATCTACGAGCAGTACTTC
TRBV7-9	TRBD2	NA	TRBJ2-7	CASSRASGYEQYF	TGTGCCAGCAGCCGGGCTAGCGGGTACGAGCAGTACTTC
TRBV7-5	NA	NA	TRBJ2-1	CVRSSTPGQGGNEQFF	TGTGTCAGAAGCTCAACCCCGGGACAGGGAGGCAATGAGCAGTTCTTC
TRBV9	NA	NA	TRBJ1-6	CASSVGSPGVDSPLHF	TGTGCCAGCAGCGTTGGATCCCCTGGGGTTGATTCACCCCTCCACTTT
TRBV20-1	TRBD2	NA	TRBJ2-1	CSASLAGAYNEQFF	TGCAGTGCTAGTTTAGCGGGGGCCTACAATGAGCAGTTCTTC
TRBV10-2	NA	NA	TRBJ2-7	CASSEVRKSFSYEQYF	TGCGCCAGCAGTGAAGTACGGAAAAGTTTCTCCTACGAGCAGTACTTC
TRBV6-5	NA	NA	TRBJ1-5	CASLGPGLPEPQHF	TGTGCCAGCCTGGGGCCGGGGCTCCCAGAGCCCCAGCATTTT
TRBV4-1	NA	once	TRBJ1-2	CASSQDMGPGYGYTF	TGCGCCAGCAGCCAAGATATGGGGCCGGGCTATGGCTACACCTTC
TRBV7-9	NA	NA	TRBJ2-7	CASSLGSGLIYEQYF	TGTGCCAGCAGCTTAGGCTCTGGGCTGATCTACGAGCAGTACTTC
TRBV19	NA	NA	TRBJ2-6	CASRAVSGANVLTF	TGTGCCAGTAGAGCGGTCTCTGGGGCCAACGTCCTGACTTTC
TRBV2	TRBD2	NA	TRBJ2-3	CASRELAATDTQYF	TGTGCCAGCAGGGAACTAGCGGCCACAGATACGCAGTATTTT
TRBV19	NA	NA	TRBJ1-2	CASSTPDRGALYGYTF	TGTGCCAGTAGTACCCCGGACCGAGGGGCCCTCTATGGCTACACCTTC
TRBV2	TRBD1	NA	TRBJ2-7	CASSDRGQYEQYF	TGTGCCAGCAGTGACAGGGGGCAATACGAGCAGTACTTC
TRBV5-1	TRBD2	NA	TRBJ2-1	CASSPTSGGGDEQFF	TGCGCCAGCAGCCCGACTAGCGGGGGGGGCGATGAGCAGTTCTTC
TRBV6-2/TRBV6-3	NA	NA	TRBJ1-5	CASSQNLIPIQPQHF	TGTGCCAGCAGTCAAAACCTGATACCAATCCAGCCCCAGCATTTT
TRBV24-1	NA	NA	TRBJ2-3	CATSEGGITDTQYF	TGTGCCACCAGTGAAGGGGGAATCACAGATACGCAGTATTTT
TRBV24-1	NA	NA	TRBJ2-2	CATSDPRGGSVGELFF	TGTGCCACCAGTGATCCCAGAGGGGGATCGGTTGGGGAGCTGTTTTTT